The 15 T cell receptor beta chains reported below all come from one sample, sequenced in a study of blood T cells in healthy people across ages. Using a J-beta primer mix together with a sample-barcoded 5' primer, a second PCR was run for about 6 to 12 cycles. TCRdb re-called the 5' RACE reads through MiXCR, storing one row per CDR3 protein. The sample contains 1.5 million to 1.8 million distinct CDR3 sequences, about 42% of which appear only once. Sequenced sample: blood. The receptors here all came from a woman younger than 30 in good health.

This clonotype was detected a few times. The chain links TRBV12-3 or TRBV12-4 to TRBJ2-7; 9 bases align to TRBD2. Trimming at V came to 9 bases and at J to 1 base, leaving 4 bases not matched to a gene. This CDR3 region has 13 residues. The CDR3 DNA reads as TGTGCCAGGAGGCTAGCGGGATCCTACGAGCAGTACTTC. This codes for CARRLAGSYEQYF.

CDR3 sequence reads: CASSSRQGRGTGELFF. CDR3 DNA: TGTGCCAGCAGCTCGCGACAGGGAAGGGGCACCGGGGAGCTGTTTTTT. V is TRBV7-9 and J is TRBJ2-2; TRBD1 aligns across 7 bases. The CDR3 loop spans 16 amino acids. Germline CDR1 reads SEHNR; CDR2 reads FQNEAQ (reference sequence). Trimming cost V 4 bases and J 4 bases; bases outside gene matches: 9.

The genes are TRBV3-1 and TRBJ1-2; D might be TRBD1 (6 bases). CDR1 LGHDT and CDR2 YNNKEL come from the germline V gene (reference sequence). The CDR3 sequence is 13 residues long. V lost 4 bases to trimming and J lost 8 bases, with 14 bases between them. The CDR3 loop reads CASSPLGGNGYTF. CDR3 sequence (DNA): TGTGCCAGCAGCCCCCTAGGGGGAAACGGCTACACCTTC.

This clonotype was counted only a few times. V is TRBV18 and J is TRBJ2-7, with 11 bases aligning to TRBD1. Germline V gives CDR1 KGHSH, CDR2 LQKENI. The CDR3 has 14 residues. The V gene end was trimmed by 5 bases and the J gene end by 3 bases; junction bases not matched to a gene: 3. The CDR3 protein is CASSKGQGVYEQYF. CDR3 nucleotide sequence: TGTGCCAGCTCAAAGGGACAGGGGGTCTACGAGCAGTACTTC.

V is TRBV28 and J is TRBJ1-4; D remains unclear. The germline V and J ends were trimmed by 2 bases and 4 bases, with 17 bases remaining between them. Germline CDR1 is MDHEN and CDR2 is SYDVKM. The CDR3 consists of 17 residues. CDR3 DNA sequence: TGTGCCAGCAGTTTAGAAAGGGTCTTCCACTATAATGAAAAACTGTTTTTT. It encodes CASSLERVFHYNEKLFF.

This clonotype was observed once. A single base separates this from a much larger clone, so it may be a read error. This chain links TRBV9 with TRBJ1-6; perhaps TRBD1 as D (5 bases). Germline-derived CDR1 and CDR2 are SGDLS and YYNGEE. V was pared by 3 bases and J by 5 bases, with 6 bases between. The CDR3 consists of 13 residues. CDR3 coding DNA: TGTGCCAGCAGCGGAGGGGATAATTCACCCCTCCACTTT. It specifies CASSGGDNSPLHF.

The chain couples TRBV30 to TRBJ1-2, with no clear D. The V gene lost 3 bases and the J gene lost 8 bases, with 13 bases spanning the gap. The CDR3 runs to 12 residues. Germline V gives CDR1 GTSNPN, CDR2 SVGIG (reference sequence). Here the CDR3 DNA reads TGTGCCTGGAGGGGTGGTTTGACCGGCTACACCTTC. It specifies CAWRGGLTGYTF.

The sample holds a few counts of this clonotype. The J gene is TRBJ2-1, the V gene TRBV4-3, with TRBD1 matching 7 bases. Germline V gene lookup returns CDR1 LGHNA and CDR2 YSLEER. This CDR3 is built from 16 residues. Trimming removed 0 bases from V and 4 bases from J; junction bases left unmatched: 6. The CDR3 sequence is CASSQDRAGGYNEQFF. CDR3 nucleotides: TGCGCCAGCAGCCAAGATAGGGCAGGGGGATACAATGAGCAGTTCTTC.

This clonotype has just a few counts. The chain couples TRBV27 to TRBJ2-3; D is unclear. Trimming cost V 8 bases and J 5 bases, with 20 bases left between them. The CDR3 consists of 15 residues. Germline assignment: CDR1 MNHEY and CDR2 SMNVEV (reference sequence). The CDR3 is CASSPIILVQDTQYF. CDR3 coding DNA: TGTGCCAGCTCCCCCATTATTCTGGTCCAAGATACGCAGTATTTT.

This clonotype was observed a handful of times. V gene TRBV29-1 combines with J gene TRBJ2-7, with TRBD1 matching 7 bases. CDR1 is SQVTM, CDR2 ANQGSEA, per germline. The V and J ends lost 7 bases and 1 base, in that order; junction bases with no gene match: 7. The CDR3 runs 13 residues. The CDR3 is CSALQGSSYEQYF. CDR3 in DNA: TGCAGCGCCCTACAGGGGAGTTCCTACGAGCAGTACTTC.

This clonotype was picked up a small number of times. The V gene is TRBV5-1, the J gene TRBJ2-1, with D possibly being TRBD2 (7 bases). Germline CDR1 is SGHRS and CDR2 is YFSETQ. V was pared by 6 bases and J by 4 bases, with 17 bases between. This CDR3 region has 15 residues. The CDR3 coding sequence is TGCGCCAGCACAGGGGCGGGAGTGTCTTACAATGAGCAGTTCTTC. Translated, it gives CASTGAGVSYNEQFF. Based on the CDR3 plus reference TRBV5-1 and TRBJ2-1, the full variable domain is KAGVTQTPRYLIKTRGQQVTLSCSPISGHRSVSWYQQTPGQGLQFLFEYFSETQRNKGNFPGRFSGRQFSNSRSEMNVSTLELGDSALYLCASTGAGVSYNEQFFGPGTRLTVL.

V is TRBV6-2 or TRBV6-3 and J is TRBJ1-1; no reliable D call. This CDR3 has 13 amino acids. V was pared by 6 bases and J by 4 bases, with 12 bases between. Germline V gives CDR1 MNHEY, CDR2 SVGEGT. The CDR3 loop is CASRPRTGTEAFF. The CDR3 DNA is TGTGCCAGCAGGCCTCGTACGGGCACTGAAGCTTTCTTT.

V is TRBV7-9 and J is TRBJ1-2; TRBD1 agrees at 7 bases. The germline gives CDR1 SEHNR, CDR2 FQNEAQ (reference sequence). The CDR3 totals 13 residues. With V trimmed by 4 bases and J by 6 bases, 5 bases remained unmatched. Written as DNA, the CDR3 is TGTGCCAGCAGCTCCGGGACAGCGGATGGCTACACCTTC. This sequence encodes CASSSGTADGYTF.

CDR3 loop: CSVMTGTSTDTQYF. As DNA, the CDR3 is TGCAGCGTTATGACAGGGACTAGCACAGATACGCAGTATTTT. The chain combines TRBV29-1 with TRBJ2-3, with D possibly being TRBD1 (7 bases). The ends were cut back, 5 bases at V and 0 bases at J, with 12 bases in the middle. Germline CDR1 and CDR2: SQVTM and ANQGSEA. The CDR3 length is 14 residues.

The chain combines TRBV20-1 with TRBJ2-1; D remains unclear. This CDR3 is 14 amino acids long. Germline CDR1 is DFQATT and CDR2 is SNEGSKA (reference sequence). Between the trimmed V and J ends, which lost 0 bases and 8 bases, there was a span of 14 bases. Here the CDR3 reads CSAREASLPDEQFF. The CDR3 nucleotides read TGCAGTGCTAGAGAGGCTAGTTTGCCCGATGAGCAGTTCTTC.